The subject of this entry is one TCR beta chain. Original handling: Nucleated cell number was recorded as an estimate derived from reference gene primer amplification. The table came from immunoSEQ multiplex PCR; TCRdb's copy has only in-frame clones and leaves some out. Clone size and V and J calls were adopted from that table, with D and trimming inferred from the DNA. The sample has 300,000 to 400,000 clones; roughly 89% are singletons. The V gene end was trimmed by 4 bases and the J gene end by 1 base; junction bases not matched to a gene: 7. The CDR3 spans 16 residues. Germline loops: CDR1 MNHEY, CDR2 SVGAGI. The sample originates from a study of blood T cell repertoires in COVID-19. Study-wide background: The United States, Italy and Spain provided the acute and convalescent COVID-19 samples.

The receptor was derived from a young man with COVID-19, enrolled during active disease. The chain combines TRBV6-5 with TRBJ1-1; TRBD1 matches 9 bases. What was sequenced was peripheral blood. The CDR3 DNA is TGTGCCAGCAGTTTGAACAGGGGGCTAAAGAACACTGAAGCTTTCTTT. It codes for CASSLNRGLKNTEAFF.